The 9 T cell receptor beta chains below were found in one sample sequenced in a study of blood T cell repertoires in COVID-19. TCRdb's copy holds only in-frame clones and misses some; the assay was immunoSEQ multiplex PCR. Counted here are about 210,000 clones, around 89% occurring once; the ten biggest clones make up approximately 1.7%. The specimen sequenced was peripheral blood. The receptors shown here come from a man aged 65 to 85 with acute or convalescent COVID-19.

The rearrangement uses TRBV18 and TRBJ2-2; D unresolved. Germline CDR1 is KGHSH and CDR2 is LQKENI. This CDR3 spans 14 amino acids. Trimming left V 2 bases short and J 4 bases short, with 8 bases between. CDR3 loop: CASSPGQLTGELFF. DNA for the CDR3: TGTGCCAGCTCACCAGGGCAGCTCACCGGGGAGCTGTTTTTT.

This clone was found a few times. The gene calls are TRBV30 and TRBJ2-2; possible D gene TRBD1, 5 bases. V gave up 1 base and J gave up 6 bases, with 15 bases separating them. The CDR3 covers 15 residues. The germline V gene encodes CDR1 GTSNPN and CDR2 SVGIG (reference sequence). The CDR3 DNA follows: TGTGCCTGGAGTGGGGGCAGGGTTGGCCCCGGGGAGCTGTTTTTT. Amino acids: CAWSGGRVGPGELFF.

The genes are TRBV5-1 and TRBJ2-1; 10 bases align to TRBD2. The ends lost 5 bases at V and 3 bases at J; junction bases unmatched: 8. This CDR3 is 16 amino acids long. Germline V gives CDR1 SGHRS, CDR2 YFSETQ. The CDR3 DNA reads TGCGCCAGCAGTCCCAGCGGGAGGGTAAGCTACAATGAGCAGTTCTTC. Amino acids: CASSPSGRVSYNEQFF.

The chain joins TRBV3-1 (or the pseudogene TRBV3-2) to TRBJ1-1; a weak D match, TRBD1 (6 bases). The CDR3 spans 15 residues. Germline CDR1 is LGHDT and CDR2 is YNNKEL (reference sequence). Trimming stripped 3 bases from V and 6 bases from J, with 17 bases between. The CDR3 sequence: CASSQMGLTGSEAFF. The DNA of the CDR3 is TGTGCCAGCAGCCAGATGGGGCTCACAGGGTCTGAAGCTTTCTTT.

In its sample, this clone was seen once. This chain joins TRBV5-6 and TRBJ1-3, with 7 bases aligning to TRBD1. CDR1 is SGHDT, CDR2 YYEEEE, per germline. The V and J ends lost 4 bases and 4 bases, in that order; junction bases with no gene match: 2. This CDR3 comprises 13 residues. The DNA for the CDR3 is TGTGCCAGCAGCCGGGACAGAGGAAACACCATATATTTT. Translated: CASSRDRGNTIYF.

This sequence joins TRBV5-1 and TRBJ1-3; a weak D match, TRBD1 (6 bases). The CDR3 loop spans 14 amino acids. The V end lost 4 bases, the J end lost 0 bases, and 8 bases lay between the germline ends. In germline, CDR1 is SGHRS, CDR2 YFSETQ. The CDR3 DNA sequence: TGCGCCAGCAGCACGACAGGCTCTGGAAACACCATATATTTT. This codes for CASSTTGSGNTIYF.

The chain is built from TRBV2 and TRBJ1-6, with 8 bases that match TRBD1. Germline V lookup: CDR1 SNHLY, CDR2 FYNNEI. Losses at the gene ends were 6 bases for V and 7 bases for J; bases not matched to a gene: 5. The CDR3 totals 14 residues. The chain's CDR3 is CASSPDRVNSPLHF. In DNA form, the CDR3 reads TGTGCCAGCAGCCCGGACAGGGTCAATTCACCCCTCCACTTT.

The rearrangement joins TRBV5-1 to TRBJ2-1, with 7 bases matching TRBD1. Germline CDR1 and CDR2: SGHRS and YFSETQ. This CDR3 has 14 amino acids. The V gene end was trimmed by 1 base and the J gene end by 8 bases; junction bases not matched to a gene: 6. The CDR3 region has the DNA TGCGCCAGCAGCTTGACAGGGGATTTCGATGAGCAGTTCTTC. Translated, it gives CASSLTGDFDEQFF. Combining the CDR3 with reference TRBV5-1 and TRBJ2-1 gives the whole variable domain KAGVTQTPRYLIKTRGQQVTLSCSPISGHRSVSWYQQTPGQGLQFLFEYFSETQRNKGNFPGRFSGRQFSNSRSEMNVSTLELGDSALYLCASSLTGDFDEQFFGPGTRLTVL.

The chain links TRBV11-3 to TRBJ2-5; TRBD1 agrees at 7 bases. Trimming removed 4 bases from V and 4 bases from J; junction bases left unmatched: 3. Germline CDR1 reads SGHNT; CDR2 reads YENEEA. The length of the CDR3 is 13 residues. CDR3 nucleotides: TGTGCCAGCAGCTCGGGACAGACAGAGACCCAGTACTTC. It yields the protein CASSSGQTETQYF. Full variable domain (outside the CDR3, taken from reference TRBV11-3 and TRBJ2-5): EAGVVQSPRYKIIEKKQPVAFWCNPISGHNTLYWYLQNLGQGPELLIRYENEEAVDDSQLPKDRFSAERLKGVDSTLKIQPAELGDSAVYLCASSSGQTETQYFGPGTRLLVL.